The next 3 T cell receptor beta chains were all read from a single sample in a study of identical twins' blood T cells. From the 5' RACE reads, TCRdb called clonotypes with MiXCR, one entry per CDR3 protein. The top ten hold 5.5% to 6.5% of the sample, which has about 370,000 distinct CDR3 sequences, under 30% seen once. The sample comprised PBMCs. These receptors came from a woman between 18 and 55 years old in good health.

The J gene is TRBJ2-1, the V gene TRBV20-1; D is unclear. V lost 3 bases and J lost 9, with 12 bases in between. This CDR3 is 12 amino acids long. Germline CDR1 is DFQATT and CDR2 is SNEGSKA (reference sequence). The CDR3 loop reads CSASRAIGEQFF. DNA for the CDR3: TGCAGTGCTAGTAGAGCGATCGGTGAGCAGTTCTTC.

This clonotype was seen a handful of times. CDR3 nucleotides: TGTGCCAGTAGCCGACTCCAGAACTATGGCTACACCTTC. The encoded protein is CASSRLQNYGYTF. This chain connects TRBV19 to TRBJ1-2; D uncertain. Germline V CDR1 and CDR2: LNHDA, SQIVND (reference sequence). The CDR3 is made up of 13 amino acids. Trimming removed 6 bases at V and 2 bases at J, with 10 bases between.

In this sample, this clonotype turned up once. The chain couples TRBV5-1 to TRBJ2-2; either TRBD1 or TRBD2 may supply D (5 bases each). The V end was cut by 6 bases, the J end by 9 bases, with 15 bases between. The CDR3 sequence is 13 residues long. From germline, CDR1 is SGHRS and CDR2 YFSETQ. The CDR3 nucleotides read TGCGCCAGCACAGCCCTTGGGACCTGGGAGCTGTTTTTT. Encoded protein: CASTALGTWELFF.